This T cell receptor beta chain was identified in a study of T cell responses to AZD1222 COVID-19 vaccine. With respect to this clone: Its antigen is not known.

Whether given at about 4 or about 12 weeks, second doses were pooled. Study conclusions and caveats: Repertoires were obtained solely post-peak T cell response.

TCRdb keeps only in-frame clones here, not all; method: immunoSEQ multiplex PCR. The table records 100,000 or so clones, roughly 89% of them present only once. This receptor was taken from an adult who received the AZD1222 COVID-19 vaccine. This sample comprised peripheral blood, obtained 28 days after the second AZD1222 dose.

The DNA for the CDR3 is TGTGCCAGCAGCCCCCTGTCGGGGACTGAAGCTTTCTTT. It encodes CASSPLSGTEAFF. J is TRBJ1-1 and V is TRBV5-4; D remains ambiguous. The CDR3 loop spans 13 amino acids. The V gene lost 4 bases and the J gene lost 5 bases, with 12 bases spanning the gap. Germline V lookup: CDR1 SGHNT, CDR2 YYREEE (reference sequence).